The TCR beta chain under discussion was sequenced for a study of T cells in Graves' hyperthyroidism and ophthalmopathy. The wider study: The authors collected peripheral blood at initial diagnosis, before any treatment.

The investigators amplified TCR beta CDR3 regions from RNA transcripts. The HTBI primer set was used in a first-round RT-PCR of the TCR CDR3. TCRdb reanalysed the multiplex PCR reads using MiXCR and keeps one entry per CDR3 protein. The table shows 200,000 to 250,000 distinct CDR3 sequences, with approximately 23% occurring only once. In the ophthalmopathy cohort, Clinical Activity Score was at least 3, NOSPECS grade at least 4, and duration under 3 months. On the basis of clinical symptoms, serum thyroxine and TRAb, thyroid ultrasound and orbital computed tomography, diagnoses were made. The CDR3 runs 13 residues. With 6 bases removed from V and 7 bases from J, the gap between germline ends came to 19 bases. The germline gives CDR1 DFQATT, CDR2 SNEGSKA (reference sequence).

The TCR sequence derives from a woman aged 35 to 49 with Graves' ophthalmopathy. Sequencing used blood. V and J are TRBV20-1 and TRBJ2-7, with a weak D call TRBD1 (6 bases). CDR3 sequence (DNA): TGCAGTGCCTACATAAAGGGGGAGAGGGAGCAGTACTTC. Its protein product is CSAYIKGEREQYF.